These 23 T cell receptor beta chains came from one sample sequenced in a study of regulatory T cells in long-lasting Graves disease. The TCR beta library used iRepertoire HTBI primers with Arm-PCR amplification of CDR3. TCRdb independently ran MiXCR on the multiplex PCR reads; one entry per CDR3 protein. The table has about 400,000 distinct CDR3 sequences, roughly 17% seen once. Time point meaning: newly diagnosed GD, antithyroid drugs for less than 3 months. The TCR library used RNA extracted from PBMCs. The data also belong to a second study, concerning T cells in Graves' hyperthyroidism and ophthalmopathy.

The sample in question was peripheral blood mononuclear cells (PBMCs), obtained at new diagnosis, from a patient treated with antithyroid drugs. These receptors were obtained from a woman aged 18-35 years with Graves disease.

This clonotype has a count of ten or more. The chain uses TRBV5-1 and TRBJ2-1; 9 bases are shared with TRBD2. In germline, CDR1 is SGHRS, CDR2 YFSETQ. The CDR3 consists of 15 residues. After removal of 3 bases from V and 7 bases from J, the junction contained 8 bases not matched to a gene. This chain's CDR3 is CASSSTAGGVNEQFF. The CDR3 DNA follows: TGCGCCAGCAGCTCGACGGCGGGAGGGGTTAATGAGCAGTTCTTC.

The chain combines TRBV19 with TRBJ1-5; 8 nucleotides agree with TRBD1. V shed 7 bases, J shed 3 bases, and the junction held 17 bases outside the gene matches. The V gene's germline CDR1 is LNHDA and CDR2 SQIVND (reference sequence). The CDR3 runs to 18 residues. Here the CDR3 reads CASTLRGTGTGNNQPQHF. In DNA form, the CDR3 reads TGTGCCAGTACCCTCAGGGGGACAGGTACTGGGAACAATCAGCCCCAGCATTTT.

This clonotype was observed a handful of times. The rearrangement joins TRBV7-2 to TRBJ2-7, with 7 positions matching TRBD2. V shed 1 base and J 4 bases; nucleotides not matched to a gene: 7. The CDR3 loop spans 15 amino acids. Germline values: CDR1 SGHTA, CDR2 FQGNSA. The CDR3 nucleotides are TGTGCCAGCAGCTTAGATCCAGCGGGAACTTACGAGCAGTACTTC. It is translated as CASSLDPAGTYEQYF.

The gene calls are TRBV9 and TRBJ2-7; 14 nucleotides agree with TRBD2. The CDR3 spans 16 residues. CDR1 is SGDLS and CDR2 is YYNGEE in the germline V gene. V gave up 3 bases and J gave up 6 bases; unmatched junction bases: 8. The CDR3 loop is CASSATGTSGSPEQYF. The CDR3 DNA reads as TGTGCCAGCAGCGCCACAGGGACTAGCGGGAGTCCCGAGCAGTACTTC.

This clonotype was seen repeatedly, ten times or more. The chain has TRBV7-8 and TRBJ2-7, with D hard to call. The V and J ends lost 0 bases and 0 bases respectively, with 15 bases between them. Germline CDR1 and CDR2: SGHVS and FQNEAQ. CDR3 length equals 17 residues. The CDR3 DNA reads TGTGCCAGCAGCTTAGCGCTAACGCTACGGAGCTCCTACGAGCAGTACTTC. Translation gives CASSLALTLRSSYEQYF.

Points on this clonotype: One end of the junction varies from germline; a read error may be responsible. This chain joins TRBV5-1 and TRBJ1-4; D remains unclear. This CDR3 has 14 amino acids. The V gene's germline CDR1 is SGHRS and CDR2 YFSETQ. The CDR3 coding sequence is TGTGCCAGCAGCTCTGGGTTAATGAACGAAAAACTGTTTTTT. The encoded protein is CASSSGLMNEKLFF.

This chain uses TRBV4-2 with TRBJ2-6, with 10 bases identical to TRBD2. The CDR3 length is 19 residues. Losses at the gene ends were 4 bases for V and 4 bases for J; bases not matched to a gene: 13. Germline CDR1 LGHNA, CDR2 YNFKEQ. CDR3 sequence reads: CASSRTSGGRLLGANVLTF. The CDR3 DNA follows: TGTGCCAGCAGCCGGACTAGCGGAGGACGACTCTTGGGGGCCAACGTCCTGACTTTC.

For the CDR3, the DNA is TGTGCCAGCAGTAGTCGCAAGGGACCGGGCGCCTACGAGCAGTACTTC. Protein: CASSSRKGPGAYEQYF. The chain carries TRBV6-2 or TRBV6-3 and TRBJ2-7; D possibly matches TRBD1 or TRBD2 (5 bases each). Germline V lookup: CDR1 MNHEY, CDR2 SVGEGT. V shed 5 bases and J shed 2 bases, with 19 bases lying between them. The CDR3 length is 16 residues.

This clonotype was detected only a few times. The chain is built from TRBV14 and TRBJ1-4, with a weak D call TRBD1 (5 bases). The germline V and J ends were trimmed by 5 bases and 8 bases, with 12 bases remaining between them. CDR3 length: 13 residues. Germline V lookup: CDR1 SGHDN, CDR2 FVKESK. The CDR3 DNA reads TGTGCCAGCAGCTGGGACCTGGGAGAAAAACTGTTTTTT. Protein: CASSWDLGEKLFF.

This clonotype was seen repeatedly, ten times or more. The CDR3 DNA follows: TGTGCCAGCAGTGGACAGGTGGGGAAGACCCAGTACTTC. Its protein product is CASSGQVGKTQYF. The V gene is TRBV2, the J gene TRBJ2-5, with a possible D match to TRBD1 (6 bases). The germline gives CDR1 SNHLY, CDR2 FYNNEI. Trimming took off 4 bases at V and 6 bases at J, with 12 bases between the two ends. This CDR3 region has 13 residues. The full variable domain, completed using reference TRBV2 and TRBJ2-5, is EPEVTQTPSHQVTQMGQEVILRCVPISNHLYFYWYRQILGQKVEFLVSFYNNEISEKSEIFDDQFSVERPDGSNFTLKIRSTKLEDSAMYFCASSGQVGKTQYFGPGTRLLVL.

This clonotype has more than one count but fewer than ten. The V and J genes are TRBV2 and TRBJ1-2, with TRBD1 matching 10 bases. The length of the CDR3 is 15 residues. The V and J ends lost 3 bases and 2 bases, in that order; junction bases with no gene match: 3. The germline gives CDR1 SNHLY, CDR2 FYNNEI. CDR3 in DNA: TGTGCCAGCAGTGATGGGACAGGGGAAAACTATGGCTACACCTTC. Its protein is CASSDGTGENYGYTF.

This clonotype was picked up a small number of times. Mismatch with germline at one junction end may stem from a read error. The V and J genes are TRBV27 and TRBJ2-7, with 8 bases that match TRBD2. The CDR3 extends over 14 amino acids. In germline, CDR1 is MNHEY, CDR2 SMNVEV (reference sequence). CDR3 DNA: TGTGCCGGCAGCTCCGGGGGGGCGTCCTACGAGCAGTACTTC. It codes for CAGSSGGASYEQYF.

Ten or more counts support this clonotype. The chain is built from TRBV12-3 or TRBV12-4 and TRBJ2-7, with a tentative D call TRBD2 (5 bases). V lost 7 bases and J lost 0, with 16 bases in between. CDR3 length: 15 amino acids. The CDR3 region is CASNPGVLNSYEQYF. The CDR3 DNA reads as TGTGCCAGCAATCCCGGGGTACTAAACTCCTACGAGCAGTACTTC.

Comments on this clonotype: One base away lies a much larger clone, so this may be a sequencing read error. The chain has TRBV9 and TRBJ2-3, with 10 bases identical to TRBD2. V was pared by 0 bases and J by 2 bases, with 3 bases of the junction left unmatched. CDR3 length: 16 residues. CDR1 SGDLS and CDR2 YYNGEE come from the germline V gene. CDR3 in DNA: TGTGCCAGCAGCGTAGGGGGGACTAGCGACACAGATACGCAGTATTTT. It specifies CASSVGGTSDTDTQYF.

The rearrangement uses TRBV12-3 or TRBV12-4 and TRBJ1-5; 11 nucleotides align to TRBD1. CDR3 length equals 15 residues. J lost 6 bases, V lost 7 bases, and 8 bases had no gene match. The CDR3 DNA sequence: TGTGCCAGCACCACAGGACAGGGGGCATCTCAGCCCCAGCATTTT. Translation: CASTTGQGASQPQHF.

On this clonotype: One end of the junction is discordant with germline, which a read error may explain. The V gene is TRBV7-7, the J gene TRBJ1-1; TRBD1 matches 9 bases. Looked up from germline, CDR1 is SSHAT and CDR2 is FNYEAQ (reference sequence). The length of the CDR3 is 15 residues. The CDR3 protein is CASKGQGTMNTEAFF. CDR3 DNA sequence: TGTGCTAGCAAAGGACAGGGGACTATGAACACTGAAGCTTTCTTT.

This clonotype was picked up a small number of times. V usage is TRBV10-3 and J usage is TRBJ1-2, with unresolved D. CDR1 is ENHRY, CDR2 SYGVKD, per germline. The CDR3 loop spans 15 amino acids. Deletions cut 7 bases from V and 5 bases from J, with 20 bases between. This CDR3 is CAIIDQLSTPYGYTF. The CDR3, as DNA: TGTGCCATCATTGACCAACTATCGACTCCATATGGCTACACCTTC.

There are many counts of this clonotype. The genes are TRBV6-2 or TRBV6-3 and TRBJ1-3, with D unclear. Germline-derived CDR1 and CDR2 are MNHEY and SVGEGT. Trimming pared 0 bases from V and 0 bases from J, leaving 6 bases between. CDR3 size: 15 residues. CDR3 protein: CASSYSRLSGNTIYF. In DNA, the CDR3 is TGTGCCAGCAGTTACTCACGCCTCTCTGGAAACACCATATATTTT.

This clonotype has a count of ten or more. V usage is TRBV18 and J usage is TRBJ1-1; D gene uncertain. V was clipped by 8 bases and J by 3 bases, with 10 bases between them. The CDR3 is made up of 12 amino acids. CDR1 and CDR2 from the germline V gene are KGHSH and LQKENI. In nucleotides, the CDR3 is TGTGCCAGCAGCTTTGGGGACACTGAAGCTTTCTTT. Its translation is CASSFGDTEAFF.

This clonotype has a count of ten or more. The chain combines TRBV20-1 with TRBJ2-7; TRBD2 agrees at 8 bases. CDR1 DFQATT and CDR2 SNEGSKA come from the germline V gene (reference sequence). The CDR3 is 13 residues long. For the CDR3, the DNA is TGCAGCGCCCAGCGGGAGACCTCCTACGAGCAGTACTTC. Amino acid sequence: CSAQRETSYEQYF.

The genes are TRBV20-1 and TRBJ2-7; 11 bases are shared with TRBD2. This CDR3 is built from 16 residues. J gave up 3 bases and V 0 bases, and 7 bases lay outside the gene matches. CDR1 is DFQATT and CDR2 is SNEGSKA in the germline V gene (reference sequence). CDR3 coding DNA: TGCAGTGCTAGAGAACCTCGACTAGCGGGAATCTACGAGCAGTACTTC. Amino acid sequence: CSAREPRLAGIYEQYF.

The chain has TRBV19 and TRBJ1-1; weak D call: TRBD1 (6 bases). Germline V CDR1 and CDR2: LNHDA, SQIVND (reference sequence). This CDR3 spans 15 amino acids. Trimming removed 3 bases from V and 4 bases from J, with 15 bases in between. The CDR3 coding sequence is TGTGCCAGTAGTATCTTCGGGGGCGGGAGCACTGAAGCTTTCTTT. Protein: CASSIFGGGSTEAFF.

At least ten counts were recorded for this clonotype. V usage is TRBV7-8 and J usage is TRBJ2-7; D possibly corresponds to TRBD2 (5 bases). The CDR3 spans 15 residues. V lost 5 bases and J 2 bases, leaving 16 bases between the germline ends. Germline V lookup: CDR1 SGHVS, CDR2 FQNEAQ. The DNA of the CDR3 is TGTGCCAGCAGCACACTACTAGGTGGGGCCTACGAGCAGTACTTC. Protein product: CASSTLLGGAYEQYF.